What follows are 14 T cell receptor beta chains derived from one specimen sequenced in a study of shared clonotypes between healthy human individuals. Cells designated naive CD8 were CD45RO-negative and were positively selected for CCR7, with terminally differentiated effector memory CD45RA+ cells excluded. Assay: immunoSEQ multiplex PCR; the TCRdb copy retains only in-frame clones and omits some. Of some 2.1 million clones in the sample, around 93% were seen once. The sample taken for sequencing was naive CD8+ T cells from PBMCs. Source of these receptors: a young man in good health. Some clones in this sample may be carry-over from other donors' samples.

The gene calls are TRBV2 and TRBJ2-1; 9 positions match TRBD1. The CDR3 has 16 amino acids. Trimming took 5 bases from V and 5 from J; bases not matched to a gene: 10. In germline, CDR1 is SNHLY, CDR2 FYNNEI. The CDR3 bases are TGTGCCAGCAGTAACCGCGAACAGGGGGCGAACAATGAGCAGTTCTTC. The encoded protein is CASSNREQGANNEQFF.

This rearrangement joins TRBV27 to TRBJ2-6; 7 positions match TRBD1. The ends lost 5 bases at V and 2 bases at J; junction bases unmatched: 6. Germline CDR1 reads MNHEY; CDR2 reads SMNVEV (reference sequence). CDR3 size: 16 residues. CDR3 bases: TGTGCCAGCAGTATCCTAGGGGGCGCTGGGGCCAACGTCCTGACTTTC. Protein product: CASSILGGAGANVLTF.

J is TRBJ2-7 and V is TRBV2; 9 bases align to TRBD2. The length of the CDR3 is 17 residues. The V segment lost 11 bases and the J segment 0 bases; nucleotides outside the gene matches: 17. Germline V gene sequence: CDR1 SNHLY, CDR2 FYNNEI. The CDR3 DNA is TGTGCCCGTCAAATTGTCGCGGGAGGGCCTTACTCCTACGAGCAGTACTTC. Translation: CARQIVAGGPYSYEQYF.

This chain links TRBV5-6 with TRBJ2-3; TRBD2 is a possible D gene (6 bases). Germline V gene data show CDR1 as SGHDT and CDR2 as YYEEEE. This CDR3 contains 14 residues. Trimming cost V 4 bases and J 5 bases, with 14 bases left between them. The CDR3 DNA is TGTGCCAGCAGCGCGCAGGGACTTTTAGATACGCAGTATTTT. It specifies CASSAQGLLDTQYF.

J is TRBJ2-1 and V is TRBV19, with D possibly being TRBD1 (6 bases). CDR3 length: 16 amino acids. The V gene's germline CDR1 is LNHDA and CDR2 SQIVND (reference sequence). Trimming cost V 3 bases and J 7 bases, with 19 bases left between them. The CDR3 DNA sequence: TGTGCCAGTAGTATCGTTCCTCTACCTAGGGGGAATGAGCAGTTCTTC. Protein: CASSIVPLPRGNEQFF.

The chain employs TRBV27 and TRBJ2-2, with TRBD2 identical over 9 bases. The CDR3 is 17 residues long. The germline gives CDR1 MNHEY, CDR2 SMNVEV (reference sequence). V lost 6 bases and J lost 4; bases outside the gene matches: 12. The CDR3 nucleotides read TGTGCCAGCAGCCCTACGAGGCGGGAGGGCCGCACCGGGGAGCTGTTTTTT. Translating it yields CASSPTRREGRTGELFF.

As concerns this clone: Different DNA sequences within this sample yield the same CDR3. The chain uses TRBV9 and TRBJ2-2, with D tentatively TRBD2 (5 bases). Germline V gene lookup returns CDR1 SGDLS and CDR2 YYNGEE. The V end was cut by 0 bases, the J end by 5 bases, with 5 bases between. The CDR3 is 13 amino acids. The CDR3, as DNA: TGTGCCAGCAGCGTAGGCGGGACCGGGGAGCTGTTTTTT. Translating gives CASSVGGTGELFF.

Concerning this clone itself: Given a much more abundant clone one base away, this may be a read error. The J gene is TRBJ2-1, the V gene TRBV4-1, with D tentatively TRBD2 (6 bases). There are 12 residues in the CDR3. The germline V and J ends were trimmed by 7 bases and 2 bases, with 6 bases remaining between them. Germline CDR1 is MGHRA and CDR2 is YSYEKL. The CDR3 nucleotides read TGCGCCAGCACGGGGGCCTACAATGAGCAGTTCTTC. This gives the protein CASTGAYNEQFF.

The J gene is TRBJ1-3, the V gene TRBV25-1; unclear D gene. Germline V gives CDR1 MGHDK, CDR2 SYGVNS. The CDR3 consists of 14 residues. V was clipped by 1 base and J by 6 bases, with 10 bases between them. The CDR3 is CASSEFGGSNTIYF. CDR3 bases: TGTGCCAGCAGTGAATTTGGCGGCTCAAACACCATATATTTT.

Regarding this clone: The same CDR3 is also encoded by other DNA sequences in this sample. The chain recombines TRBV30 with TRBJ2-7; no definite D call. The CDR3 runs to 12 residues. Trimming left V 2 bases short and J 4 bases short, with 9 bases between. The germline gives CDR1 GTSNPN, CDR2 SVGIG (reference sequence). The CDR3 bases are TGTGCCTGGAGTCCACCGTCTTACGAGCAGTACTTC. As protein: CAWSPPSYEQYF.

The chain has TRBV15 and TRBJ2-3, with a possible D match to TRBD2 (5 bases). In germline, CDR1 is LNHNV, CDR2 YYDKDF (reference sequence). The germline V and J ends were trimmed by 2 bases and 3 bases, with 9 bases remaining between them. The CDR3 loop spans 14 amino acids. The CDR3 DNA reads as TGTGCCACCAGCAGACCGAGGGTTACAGATACGCAGTATTTT. Residues: CATSRPRVTDTQYF.

The J gene is TRBJ2-3, the V gene TRBV11-2, with D possibly matching TRBD2 (6 bases). The ends were cut back, 0 bases at V and 4 bases at J, with 11 bases in the middle. This CDR3 has 15 amino acids. The V gene's germline CDR1 is SGHAT and CDR2 FQNNGV. This CDR3 reads CASSLESGEPDTQYF. The CDR3, as DNA: TGTGCCAGCAGCTTAGAATCGGGAGAGCCAGATACGCAGTATTTT.

The J gene is TRBJ2-2, the V gene TRBV2; no reliable D call. Germline lookup yields CDR1 SNHLY and CDR2 FYNNEI. This CDR3 has 15 amino acids. Trimming took 7 bases from V and 2 from J, leaving 14 bases between them. The CDR3 sequence is CASTGSQENTGELFF. The CDR3 DNA follows: TGTGCCAGCACCGGCTCACAAGAAAACACCGGGGAGCTGTTTTTT. The variable domain in full, with the rest retrieved from reference TRBV2 and TRBJ2-2, is EPEVTQTPSHQVTQMGQEVILRCVPISNHLYFYWYRQILGQKVEFLVSFYNNEISEKSEIFDDQFSVERPDGSNFTLKIRSTKLEDSAMYFCASTGSQENTGELFFGEGSRLTVL.

DNA of the CDR3: TGTGCCAGCAGCTTAACCGGCGCAACTAATGAAAAACTGTTTTTT. Its protein product is CASSLTGATNEKLFF. The chain links TRBV13 to TRBJ1-4; the D is unclear. Trimming left V 2 bases short and J 0 bases short, with 7 bases between. This CDR3 is 15 amino acids long. The germline V gene has CDR1 PRHDT and CDR2 FYEKMQ (reference sequence). The complete variable domain, with remaining parts taken from reference TRBV13 and TRBJ1-4, reads AAGVIQSPRHLIKEKRETATLKCYPIPRHDTVYWYQQGPGQDPQFLISFYEKMQSDKGSIPDRFSAQQFSDYHSELNMSSLELGDSALYFCASSLTGATNEKLFFGSGTQLSVL.